Here is one TCR beta chain with its context. Its specificity is not known. Generated by immunoSEQ multiplex PCR, the TCRdb table keeps only in-frame clones and is missing some. The sample contains some 43,000 clones, roughly 86% of which appear only once. The record originates from a study of PD-1 blockade in classical Hodgkin lymphoma. Across the study: Intravenous infusions of nivolumab 3 mg/kg reached patients every 2 weeks. Study-wide points: Complete responders matched newly diagnosed patients in baseline diversity.

The germline gives CDR1 SNHLY, CDR2 FYNNEI. The CDR3 has 15 residues. Trimming took off 9 bases at V and 0 bases at J, with 15 bases between the two ends. Every one of the patients relapsed after autologous stem cell transplantation (brentuximab vedotin exposure was variable). The receptor's source is a human donor with classical Hodgkin lymphoma. The specimen was peripheral blood mononuclear cells (PBMCs), collected before the second cycle of nivolumab. V gene TRBV2 combines with J gene TRBJ1-3; possibly TRBD1 for D (6 bases). This chain's CDR3 is CASKMDRYSGNTIYF. CDR3 DNA sequence: TGTGCCAGTAAAATGGACAGATACTCTGGAAACACCATATATTTT.